What follows are 22 T cell receptor beta chains derived from one specimen sequenced in a study of cytomegalovirus exposure and HLA in healthy donors. Researchers ran the PCR with 60 Vbeta and 13 Jbeta primers. Profiled with immunoSEQ multiplex PCR; TCRdb holds only in-frame clones, not every one. The sample lists roughly 190,000 clones, over 80% seen once, with over 5.5% in the top ten. Sequenced sample: PBMCs. Receptor source: a man aged 35 to 55 in good health and CMV-seropositive.

This sequence joins TRBV6-5 and TRBJ2-2; D is possibly TRBD1 (6 bases). The V end was cut by 4 bases, the J end by 5 bases, with 11 bases between. The CDR3 covers 14 residues. From germline, CDR1 is MNHEY and CDR2 SVGAGI. In DNA, the CDR3 is TGTGCCAGCAGTTTTAACAGGGTGACCGGGGAGCTGTTTTTT. Translating it yields CASSFNRVTGELFF.

The chain has TRBV5-4 and TRBJ1-2; D is uncertain. CDR3 size: 13 residues. Trimming took 4 bases from V and 4 from J, leaving 11 bases between them. Per the germline V gene, CDR1 is SGHNT and CDR2 is YYREEE (reference sequence). As DNA, the CDR3 is TGTGCCAGCAGCGGCAGCGCCGGCTATGGCTACACCTTC. Its protein product is CASSGSAGYGYTF. Based on the CDR3 plus reference TRBV5-4 and TRBJ1-2, the full variable domain is ETGVTQSPTHLIKTRGQQVTLRCSSQSGHNTVSWYQQALGQGPQFIFQYYREEENGRGNFPPRFSGLQFPNYSSELNVNALELDDSALYLCASSGSAGYGYTFGSGTRLTVV.

The V call is TRBV9, the J call TRBJ1-1; no definite D call. Per germline, CDR1 SGDLS and CDR2 YYNGEE. The CDR3 totals 12 residues. V was pared by 0 bases and J by 14 bases, with 14 bases between. The CDR3 protein is CASSVALEAPFF. In DNA form, the CDR3 reads TGTGCCAGCAGCGTAGCCCTTGAAGCCCCGTTCTTT.

The rearrangement links TRBV9 to TRBJ2-7; 10 nucleotides match TRBD1. J was trimmed by 5 bases and V by 3 bases; bases with no gene match: 11. The germline V gene has CDR1 SGDLS and CDR2 YYNGEE. The CDR3 length is 16 residues. The CDR3 bases are TGTGCCAGCAGCGCTAGATCGGGACAGGGGAGCCACGAGCAGTACTTC. Translated, it gives CASSARSGQGSHEQYF.

The chain links TRBV28 to TRBJ2-7; 7 nucleotides align to TRBD2. This CDR3 spans 11 amino acids. Germline CDR1 is MDHEN and CDR2 is SYDVKM. V trimming: 5 bases; J trimming: 9 bases; junction bases outside the gene matches: 4. The CDR3 loop reads CASSRGGRQYF. The CDR3 nucleotides read TGTGCCAGCAGTCGGGGAGGGAGGCAGTACTTC. Full variable domain (remainder filled in from reference TRBV28 and TRBJ2-7): DVKVTQSSRYLVKRTGEKVFLECVQDMDHENMFWYRQDPGLGLRLIYFSYDVKMKEKGDIPEGYSVSREKKERFSLILESASTNQTSMYLCASSRGGRQYFGPGTRLTVT.

V usage is TRBV4-3 and J usage is TRBJ1-2; 8 nucleotides align to TRBD1. Germline values: CDR1 LGHNA, CDR2 YSLEER. CDR3 size: 17 residues. Trimming cost V 0 bases and J 4 bases; bases outside gene matches: 10. The CDR3 loop reads CASSQDWQGALGYGYTF. In DNA form, the CDR3 reads TGCGCCAGCAGCCAAGATTGGCAGGGGGCTCTGGGCTATGGCTACACCTTC.

The rearrangement links TRBV21-1 to TRBJ1-5; the table's D call TRBD1 went unverified against the DNA. TRBV21-1 is a pseudogene. CDR3 length equals 17 residues. The chain's CDR3 is CASSKERGGQANQPQHF. CDR3 sequence (DNA): TGTGCCAGCAGCAAAGAGAGAGGAGGACAGGCCAATCAGCCCCAGCATTTT.

The rearrangement uses TRBV15 and TRBJ2-3; possibly TRBD1 for D (6 bases). Germline V CDR1 and CDR2: LNHNV, YYDKDF (reference sequence). Trimming removed 2 bases at V and 3 bases at J, with 15 bases between. The CDR3 contains 16 residues. CDR3 coding DNA: TGTGCCACCAGCAGAATGACAGGCCGGGTTACAGATACGCAGTATTTT. Its translation: CATSRMTGRVTDTQYF.

This clone was seen just once. The chain is built from TRBV6-6 and TRBJ2-7, with 7 bases that match TRBD1. The trim removed 5 bases at V and 6 bases at J, leaving 10 bases unmatched. Germline CDR1 reads MNHNY; CDR2 reads SVGAGI (reference sequence). The CDR3 totals 14 residues. The CDR3 loop reads CASSRQGGLIEQYF. The CDR3 DNA follows: TGTGCCAGCAGTCGACAGGGTGGTTTGATCGAGCAGTACTTC.

The CDR3 DNA reads TGTGCCAGCAGCGCGACTAGCGGGGGATTATACGAGCAGTACTTC. Amino acid sequence: CASSATSGGLYEQYF. The chain is built from TRBV7-9 and TRBJ2-7, with 12 bases that match TRBD2. V dropped 5 bases and J dropped 4; count of bases not matched to a gene: 6. Per the germline V gene, CDR1 is SEHNR and CDR2 is FQNEAQ (reference sequence). The CDR3 length is 15 residues.

The chain carries TRBV19 and TRBJ1-6; perhaps TRBD1 as D (5 bases). The V gene's germline CDR1 is LNHDA and CDR2 SQIVND (reference sequence). The CDR3 spans 15 residues. Trimming left V 5 bases short and J 8 bases short, with 16 bases between. As DNA, the CDR3 is TGTGCCAGTAGTGCAAGCGGGGGAGACGATTCACCCCTCCACTTT. Its translation is CASSASGGDDSPLHF.

The gene calls are TRBV28 and TRBJ1-5; TRBD1 matches at 8 bases. V lost 3 bases and J lost 7; bases outside the gene matches: 14. Germline V gives CDR1 MDHEN, CDR2 SYDVKM. The CDR3 runs 17 residues. In nucleotides, the CDR3 is TGTGCCAGCAGTTTCCCAGGACAGGGCCTACTTGGGCAGCCCCAGCATTTT. Translation: CASSFPGQGLLGQPQHF.

This clone was counted a single time. The V call is TRBV18, the J call TRBJ2-7; D may be TRBD2 (6 bases). Between the trimmed V and J ends, which lost 3 bases and 6 bases, there was a span of 9 bases. This CDR3 contains 12 residues. CDR1 and CDR2 from the germline V gene are KGHSH and LQKENI. The CDR3 loop is CASSPGGAEQYF. CDR3 in DNA: TGTGCCAGCTCACCTGGAGGGGCCGAGCAGTACTTC.

The chain couples TRBV7-6 to TRBJ1-2, with D uncertain. The germline V gene encodes CDR1 SGHVS and CDR2 FNYEAQ. With 2 bases removed from V and 0 bases from J, the gap between germline ends came to 10 bases. The CDR3 covers 15 residues. CDR3 protein: CASSLTPQSNYGYTF. For the CDR3, the DNA is TGTGCCAGCAGCTTAACCCCACAGTCTAACTATGGCTACACCTTC. The whole variable domain, remainder taken from reference TRBV7-6 and TRBJ1-2, is GAGVSQSPRYKVTKRGQDVALRCDPISGHVSLYWYRQALGQGPEFLTYFNYEAQQDKSGLPNDRFSAERPEGSISTLTIQRTEQRDSAMYRCASSLTPQSNYGYTFGSGTRLTVV.

This clone appeared a few times. The chain is built from TRBV30 and TRBJ1-5, with 8 bases lining up with TRBD1. Germline assignment: CDR1 GTSNPN and CDR2 SVGIG (reference sequence). V trimming: 2 bases; J trimming: 4 bases; junction bases outside the gene matches: 7. This CDR3 is 15 amino acids long. Here the CDR3 reads CAWSLWTGRNQPQHF. Here the CDR3 DNA reads TGTGCCTGGAGTCTATGGACAGGGCGGAATCAGCCCCAGCATTTT.

Here the CDR3 DNA reads TGTGCCAGCACCAACCGACAGGGGATGAACACTGAAGCTTTCTTT. It translates to CASTNRQGMNTEAFF. V usage is TRBV28 and J usage is TRBJ1-1; 8 nucleotides match TRBD1. CDR1 and CDR2 (germline): MDHEN, SYDVKM. J gave up 0 bases and V 7 bases, and 7 bases lay outside the gene matches. This CDR3 is 15 amino acids long.

This clone was seen a handful of times. This chain joins TRBV29-1 and TRBJ1-4, with a tentative D call TRBD1 (6 bases). V lost 6 bases and J lost 10, with 18 bases in between. Germline CDR1 reads SQVTM; CDR2 reads ANQGSEA. The CDR3 is 13 amino acids. Here the CDR3 reads CSVGWGGQGKLFF. The CDR3, as DNA: TGCAGCGTCGGCTGGGGGGGCCAGGGAAAACTGTTTTTT.

The J gene is TRBJ1-2, the V gene TRBV15; D perhaps matches TRBD1 (6 bases). The V gene lost 3 bases and the J gene lost 3 bases, with 11 bases spanning the gap. This CDR3 region has 14 residues. The germline gives CDR1 LNHNV, CDR2 YYDKDF (reference sequence). The CDR3 nucleotides read TGTGCCACCAGCAGCATTAGGACAGACTATGGCTACACCTTC. Translating gives CATSSIRTDYGYTF.

This rearrangement joins TRBV19 to TRBJ1-1; D ambiguous. Germline CDR1 LNHDA, CDR2 SQIVND (reference sequence). V gave up 3 bases and J gave up 4 bases, with 9 bases separating them. The CDR3 is 13 amino acids. CDR3 residues: CASSMERTTEAFF. The CDR3 DNA sequence: TGTGCCAGTAGTATGGAGCGGACCACTGAAGCTTTCTTT.

CDR3 sequence (DNA): TGTGCCAGCAGCTTAGGAGCTCGGGAGACCCAGTACTTC. This encodes CASSLGARETQYF. The chain joins TRBV11-2 to TRBJ2-5; D is unclear. The CDR3 consists of 13 residues. Germline CDR1 SGHAT, CDR2 FQNNGV. Trimming removed 1 base at V and 5 bases at J, with 8 bases between. The variable domain in full, with the rest retrieved from reference TRBV11-2 and TRBJ2-5, is EAGVAQSPRYKIIEKRQSVAFWCNPISGHATLYWYQQILGQGPKLLIQFQNNGVVDDSQLPKDRFSAERLKGVDSTLKIQPAKLEDSAVYLCASSLGARETQYFGPGTRLLVL.

The V gene is TRBV7-2, the J gene TRBJ2-5; 7 nucleotides align to TRBD2. Germline CDR1 SGHTA, CDR2 FQGNSA. The CDR3 loop spans 13 amino acids. V lost 5 bases and J lost 7; bases outside the gene matches: 7. The CDR3: CASSPSGSGTQYF. The CDR3 DNA reads TGTGCCAGCAGCCCTAGCGGATCCGGGACCCAGTACTTC.

The chain uses TRBV30 and TRBJ1-1, with D possibly TRBD1 on 6 matching bases. V lost 5 bases, J lost 2 bases, and 12 bases lay in between. This CDR3 is 13 amino acids long. CDR1 and CDR2 (germline): GTSNPN, SVGIG (reference sequence). The CDR3 sequence is CAWHFRGNTEAFF. As DNA, the CDR3 is TGTGCCTGGCATTTCAGGGGAAACACTGAAGCTTTCTTT. Using reference TRBV30 and TRBJ1-1 for the parts outside the CDR3, the full variable domain is SQTIHQWPATLVQPVGSPLSLECTVEGTSNPNLYWYRQAAGRGLQLLFYSVGIGQISSEVPQNLSASRPQDRQFILSSKKLLLSDSGFYLCAWHFRGNTEAFFGQGTRLTVV.